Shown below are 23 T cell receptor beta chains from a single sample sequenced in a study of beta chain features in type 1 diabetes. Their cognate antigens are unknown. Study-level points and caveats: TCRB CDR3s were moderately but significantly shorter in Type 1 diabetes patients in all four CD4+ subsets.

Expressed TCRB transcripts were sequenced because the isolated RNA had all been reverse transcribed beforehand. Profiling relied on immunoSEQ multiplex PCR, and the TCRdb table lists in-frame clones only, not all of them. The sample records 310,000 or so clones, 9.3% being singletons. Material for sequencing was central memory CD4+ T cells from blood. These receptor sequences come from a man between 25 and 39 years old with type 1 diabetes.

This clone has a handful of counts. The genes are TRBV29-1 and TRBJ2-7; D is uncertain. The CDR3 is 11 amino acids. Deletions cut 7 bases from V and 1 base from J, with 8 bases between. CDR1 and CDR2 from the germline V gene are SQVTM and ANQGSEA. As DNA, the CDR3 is TGCAGCGGCGGACCGTCCTACGAGCAGTACTTC. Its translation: CSGGPSYEQYF.

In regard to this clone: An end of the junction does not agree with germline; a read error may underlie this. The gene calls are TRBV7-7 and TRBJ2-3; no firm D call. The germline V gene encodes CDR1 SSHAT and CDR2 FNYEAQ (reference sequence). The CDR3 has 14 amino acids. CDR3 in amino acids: CASSPSHGSDTQYF. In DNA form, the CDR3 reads TGTGCTAGCAGCCCGTCGCACGGCTCAGATACGCAGTATTTT.

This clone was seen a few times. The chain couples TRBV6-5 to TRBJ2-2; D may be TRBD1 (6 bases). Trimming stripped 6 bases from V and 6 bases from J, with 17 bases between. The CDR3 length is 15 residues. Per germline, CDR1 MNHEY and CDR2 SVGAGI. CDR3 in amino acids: CASRDGQNSPGELFF. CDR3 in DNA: TGTGCCAGCAGAGACGGACAGAACTCCCCCGGGGAGCTGTTTTTT.

CDR3 protein: CASSRGESYEQYF. DNA of the CDR3: TGTGCCAGCAGCAGGGGAGAGTCCTACGAGCAGTACTTC. The V call is TRBV7-6, the J call TRBJ2-5; the D gene could be TRBD1 or TRBD2 (5 bases each). The J call may be in error: the DNA end matches TRBJ2-7 better. The CDR3 is 13 residues long. Germline V CDR1 and CDR2: SGHVS, FNYEAQ.

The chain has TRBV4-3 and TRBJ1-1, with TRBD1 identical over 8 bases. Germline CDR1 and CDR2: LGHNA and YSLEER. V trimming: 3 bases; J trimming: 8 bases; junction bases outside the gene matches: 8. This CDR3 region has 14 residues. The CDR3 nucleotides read TGCGCCAGCAGCCACTTAAGGGGGACAGGCGAAGCTTTCTTT. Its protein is CASSHLRGTGEAFF.

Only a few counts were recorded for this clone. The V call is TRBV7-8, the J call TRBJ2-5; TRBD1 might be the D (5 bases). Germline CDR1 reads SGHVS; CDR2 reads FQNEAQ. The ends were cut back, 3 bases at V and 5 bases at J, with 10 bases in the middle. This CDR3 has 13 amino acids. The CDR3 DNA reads TGTGCCAGCAGCTTGGGGCGTCAGGAGACCCAGTACTTC. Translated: CASSLGRQETQYF.

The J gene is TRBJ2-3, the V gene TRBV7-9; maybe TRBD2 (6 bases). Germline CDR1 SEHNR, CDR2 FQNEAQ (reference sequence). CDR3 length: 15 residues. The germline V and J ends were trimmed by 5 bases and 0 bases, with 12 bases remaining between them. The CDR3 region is CASSTVAVSTDTQYF. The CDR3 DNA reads TGTGCCAGCAGCACTGTAGCGGTGAGCACAGATACGCAGTATTTT. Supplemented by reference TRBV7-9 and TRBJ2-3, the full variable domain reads DTGVSQNPRHKITKRGQNVTFRCDPISEHNRLYWYRQTLGQGPEFLTYFQNEAQLEKSRLLSDRFSAERPKGSFSTLEIQRTEQGDSAMYLCASSTVAVSTDTQYFGPGTRLTVL.

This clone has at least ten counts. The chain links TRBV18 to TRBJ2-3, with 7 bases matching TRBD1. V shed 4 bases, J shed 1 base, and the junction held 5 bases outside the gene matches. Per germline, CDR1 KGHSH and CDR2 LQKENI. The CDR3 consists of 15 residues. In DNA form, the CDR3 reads TGTGCCAGCTCACAGGGGGCGGAACGCACAGATACGCAGTATTTT. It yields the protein CASSQGAERTDTQYF.

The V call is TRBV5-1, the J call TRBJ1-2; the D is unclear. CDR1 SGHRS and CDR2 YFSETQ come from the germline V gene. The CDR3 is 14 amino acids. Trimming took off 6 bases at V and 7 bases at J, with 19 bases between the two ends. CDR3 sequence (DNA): TGCGCCAGCACTTTCGGGAAAGAAGGGAGTGGCTACACCTTC. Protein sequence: CASTFGKEGSGYTF.

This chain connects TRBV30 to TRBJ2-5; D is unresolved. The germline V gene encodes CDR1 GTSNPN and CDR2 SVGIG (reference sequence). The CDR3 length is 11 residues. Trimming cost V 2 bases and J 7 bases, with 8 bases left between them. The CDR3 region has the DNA TGTGCCTGGAGTCCCCGCGGGACCCAGTACTTC. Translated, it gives CAWSPRGTQYF.

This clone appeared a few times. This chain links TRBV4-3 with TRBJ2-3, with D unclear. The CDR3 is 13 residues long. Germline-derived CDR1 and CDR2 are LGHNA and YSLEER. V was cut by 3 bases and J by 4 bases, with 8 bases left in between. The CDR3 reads CASSHGQADTQYF. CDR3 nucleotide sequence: TGCGCCAGCAGCCATGGGCAGGCAGATACGCAGTATTTT.

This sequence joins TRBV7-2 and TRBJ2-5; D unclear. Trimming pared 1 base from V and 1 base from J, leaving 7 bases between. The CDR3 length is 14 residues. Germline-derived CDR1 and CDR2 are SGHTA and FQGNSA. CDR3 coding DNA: TGTGCCAGCAGCTTAGGGCATTCCCAAGAGACCCAGTACTTC. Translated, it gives CASSLGHSQETQYF. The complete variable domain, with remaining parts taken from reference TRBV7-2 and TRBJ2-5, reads GAGVSQSPSNKVTEKGKDVELRCDPISGHTALYWYRQSLGQGLEFLIYFQGNSAPDKSGLPSDRFSAERTGGSVSTLTIQRTQQEDSAVYLCASSLGHSQETQYFGPGTRLLVL.

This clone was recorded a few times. CDR3 residues: CASSPDNSPLHF. In DNA, the CDR3 is TGTGCCAGCAGCCCTGATAATTCACCCCTCCACTTT. V usage is TRBV2 and J usage is TRBJ1-6; D uncertain. The CDR3 length is 12 residues. Trimming pared 6 bases from V and 5 bases from J, leaving 5 bases between. The germline gives CDR1 SNHLY, CDR2 FYNNEI. Filled out from reference TRBV2 and TRBJ1-6, the complete variable domain reads EPEVTQTPSHQVTQMGQEVILRCVPISNHLYFYWYRQILGQKVEFLVSFYNNEISEKSEIFDDQFSVERPDGSNFTLKIRSTKLEDSAMYFCASSPDNSPLHFGNGTRLTVT.

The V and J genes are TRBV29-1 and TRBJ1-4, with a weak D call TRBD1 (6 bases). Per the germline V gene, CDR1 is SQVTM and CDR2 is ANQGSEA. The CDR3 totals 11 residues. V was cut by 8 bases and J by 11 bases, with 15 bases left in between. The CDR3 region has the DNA TGCAGCTACGACTTCGGACAGAAACTGTTTTTT. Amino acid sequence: CSYDFGQKLFF.

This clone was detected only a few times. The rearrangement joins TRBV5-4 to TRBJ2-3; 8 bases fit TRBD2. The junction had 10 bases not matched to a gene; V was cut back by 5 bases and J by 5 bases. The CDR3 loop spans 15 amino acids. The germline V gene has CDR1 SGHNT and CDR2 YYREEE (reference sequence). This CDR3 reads CASSLSGGRGDTQYF. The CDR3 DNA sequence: TGTGCCAGCAGTCTCTCGGGGGGGCGAGGAGATACGCAGTATTTT.

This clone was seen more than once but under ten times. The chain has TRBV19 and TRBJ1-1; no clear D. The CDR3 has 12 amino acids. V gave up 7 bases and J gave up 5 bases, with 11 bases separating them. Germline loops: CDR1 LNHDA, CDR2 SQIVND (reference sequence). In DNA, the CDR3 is TGTGCCAGTACGTATCCCGGTACTGAAGCTTTCTTT. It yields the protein CASTYPGTEAFF.

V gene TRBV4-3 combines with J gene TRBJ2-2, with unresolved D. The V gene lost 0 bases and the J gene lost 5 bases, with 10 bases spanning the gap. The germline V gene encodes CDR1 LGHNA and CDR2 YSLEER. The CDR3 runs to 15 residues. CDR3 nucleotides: TGCGCCAGCAGCCAAGATTTAGGTGGGACCGGGGAGCTGTTTTTT. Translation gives CASSQDLGGTGELFF.

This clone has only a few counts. CDR3 coding DNA: TGTGCCAGCAGTTACTTTGCGGGACAGGGAGACATTCAGTACTTC. Translating it yields CASSYFAGQGDIQYF. V gene TRBV6-6 combines with J gene TRBJ2-4; 9 bases align to TRBD1. The CDR3 has 15 amino acids. From germline, CDR1 is MNHNY and CDR2 SVGAGI (reference sequence). The V segment lost 1 base and the J segment 8 bases; nucleotides outside the gene matches: 6.

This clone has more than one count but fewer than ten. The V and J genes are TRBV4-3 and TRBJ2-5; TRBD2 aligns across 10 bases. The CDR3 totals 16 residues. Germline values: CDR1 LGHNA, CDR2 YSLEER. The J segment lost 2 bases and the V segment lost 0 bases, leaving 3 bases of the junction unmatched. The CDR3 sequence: CASSQDPAGGQETQYF. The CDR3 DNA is TGCGCCAGCAGCCAAGATCCAGCGGGGGGGCAAGAGACCCAGTACTTC.

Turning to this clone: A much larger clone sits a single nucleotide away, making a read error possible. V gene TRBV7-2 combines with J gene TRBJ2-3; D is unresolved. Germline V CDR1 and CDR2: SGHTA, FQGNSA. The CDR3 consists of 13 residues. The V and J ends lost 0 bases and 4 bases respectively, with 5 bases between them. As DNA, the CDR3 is TGTGCCAGCAGCTTAGCGGTTCCAGATACGCAGTATTTT. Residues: CASSLAVPDTQYF.

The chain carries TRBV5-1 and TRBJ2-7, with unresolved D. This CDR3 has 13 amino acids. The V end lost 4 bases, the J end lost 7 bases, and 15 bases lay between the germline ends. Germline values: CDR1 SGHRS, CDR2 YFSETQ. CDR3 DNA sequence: TGCGCCAGCAGCCCTGGAGACGGGTGGGAGCAGTACTTC. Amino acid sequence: CASSPGDGWEQYF.

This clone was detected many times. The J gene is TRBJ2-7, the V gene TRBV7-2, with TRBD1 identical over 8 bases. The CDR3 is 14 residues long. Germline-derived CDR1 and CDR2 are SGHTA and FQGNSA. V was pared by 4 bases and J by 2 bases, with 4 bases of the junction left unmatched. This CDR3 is CASSSWTGPYEQYF. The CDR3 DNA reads TGTGCCAGCAGCTCTTGGACAGGGCCCTACGAGCAGTACTTC.

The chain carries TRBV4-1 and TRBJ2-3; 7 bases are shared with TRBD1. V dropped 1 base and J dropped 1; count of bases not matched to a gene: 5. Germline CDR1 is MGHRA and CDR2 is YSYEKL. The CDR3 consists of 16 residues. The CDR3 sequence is CASSQGTGPGTDTQYF. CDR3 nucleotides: TGCGCCAGCAGCCAAGGGACAGGACCTGGCACAGATACGCAGTATTTT.